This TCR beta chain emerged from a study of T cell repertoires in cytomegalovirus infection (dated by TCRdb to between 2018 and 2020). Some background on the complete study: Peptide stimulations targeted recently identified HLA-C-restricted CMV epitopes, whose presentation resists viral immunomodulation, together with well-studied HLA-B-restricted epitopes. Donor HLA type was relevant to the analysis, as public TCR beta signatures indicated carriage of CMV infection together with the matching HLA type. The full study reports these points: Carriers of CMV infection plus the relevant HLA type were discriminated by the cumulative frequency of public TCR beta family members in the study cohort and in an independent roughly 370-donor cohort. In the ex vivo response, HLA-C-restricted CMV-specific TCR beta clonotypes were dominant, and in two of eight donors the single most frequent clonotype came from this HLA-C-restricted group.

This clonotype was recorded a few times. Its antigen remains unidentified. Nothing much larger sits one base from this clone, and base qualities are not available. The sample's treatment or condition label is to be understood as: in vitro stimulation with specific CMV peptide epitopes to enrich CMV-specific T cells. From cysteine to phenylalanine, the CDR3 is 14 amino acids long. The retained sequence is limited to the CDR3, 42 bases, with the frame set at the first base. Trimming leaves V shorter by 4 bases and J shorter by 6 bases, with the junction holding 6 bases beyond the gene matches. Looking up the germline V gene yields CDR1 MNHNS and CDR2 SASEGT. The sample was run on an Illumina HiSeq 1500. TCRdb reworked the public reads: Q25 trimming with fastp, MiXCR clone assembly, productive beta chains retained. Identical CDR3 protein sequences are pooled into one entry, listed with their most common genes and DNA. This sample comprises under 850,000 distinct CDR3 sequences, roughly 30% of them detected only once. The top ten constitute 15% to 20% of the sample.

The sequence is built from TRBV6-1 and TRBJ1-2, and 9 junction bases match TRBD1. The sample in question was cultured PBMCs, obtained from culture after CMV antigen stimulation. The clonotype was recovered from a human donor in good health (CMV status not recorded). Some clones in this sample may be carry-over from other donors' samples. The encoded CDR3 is CASSVGQGSDGYTF. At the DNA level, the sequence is TGTGCCAGCAGTGTGGGACAGGGTAGTGATGGCTACACCTTC.